These 29 T cell receptor beta chains were all obtained from the same sample, sequenced in a study of neurological immune-mediated disorders. TCRdb re-called the 5' RACE reads through MiXCR, storing one row per CDR3 protein. The sample gives about 46,000 distinct CDR3 sequences, 3.5% to 5% of which show up once; around 5% is in the top ten. Sequencing was carried out using PBMCs. Every receptor here comes from a woman aged 55 to 70 with multiple sclerosis.

This clonotype was found many times. The chain uses TRBV7-2 and TRBJ1-5; 8 bases line up with TRBD1. This CDR3 comprises 14 residues. The germline CDR1 and CDR2 sequences are SGHTA and FQGNSA. Trimming at V came to 4 bases and at J to 6 bases, leaving 5 bases not matched to a gene. DNA of the CDR3: TGTGCCAGCAGCTCGCAGGGGGCGCCTCAGCCCCAGCATTTT. Protein product: CASSSQGAPQPQHF.

This clonotype was picked up many times. The chain uses TRBV15 and TRBJ2-3; D call uncertain. CDR1 is LNHNV and CDR2 is YYDKDF in the germline V gene (reference sequence). This CDR3 is built from 14 residues. Trimming took 0 bases from V and 4 from J, leaving 8 bases between them. CDR3 in DNA: TGTGCCACCAGCAGAGATCTACCAGCAGATACGCAGTATTTT. It translates to CATSRDLPADTQYF.

This clonotype occurred a few times. This clone may be a read error of a much larger clone one base away. The chain uses TRBV10-3 and TRBJ2-1, with TRBD2 identical over 14 bases. Looked up from germline, CDR1 is ENHRY and CDR2 is SYGVKD. The J segment lost 0 bases and the V segment lost 2 bases, leaving 6 bases of the junction unmatched. The CDR3 totals 19 residues. In nucleotides, the CDR3 is TGTGCCATCAGTGAGACCCGGACTAGCGGGGGGAACTCCTACAATGAGCAGTTCTTC. Translated, it gives CAISETRTSGGNSYNEQFF.

The chain recombines TRBV9 with TRBJ1-1; TRBD1 might be the D (5 bases). CDR3 length: 15 residues. CDR1 is SGDLS and CDR2 is YYNGEE in the germline V gene. Trimming took off 3 bases at V and 5 bases at J, with 17 bases between the two ends. The DNA for the CDR3 is TGTGCCAGCAGCGCATACAGGTCCGGGGGTACTGAAGCTTTCTTT. Translated, it gives CASSAYRSGGTEAFF.

In its sample, this clonotype was seen many times. The chain has TRBV5-1 and TRBJ2-2; the match to TRBD1 covers 7 bases. The ends lost 3 bases at V and 4 bases at J; junction bases unmatched: 6. Germline CDR1 SGHRS, CDR2 YFSETQ. The CDR3 is made up of 15 amino acids. The CDR3 nucleotides read TGCGCCAGCAGCTCGCTGGGACAGCCCACCGGGGAGCTGTTTTTT. It translates to CASSSLGQPTGELFF.

In its sample, this clonotype was seen many times. The chain carries TRBV4-3 and TRBJ1-1; no clear D gene. Deletions cut 0 bases from V and 4 bases from J, with 9 bases between. The CDR3 length is 14 residues. Germline lookup yields CDR1 LGHNA and CDR2 YSLEER. The CDR3 spells CASSQELGPTEAFF. The CDR3, as DNA: TGCGCCAGCAGCCAAGAACTGGGCCCCACTGAAGCTTTCTTT.

This clonotype was seen ten or more times. This chain connects TRBV9 to TRBJ2-2; D possibly uses TRBD1 or TRBD2 (6 bases each). The germline CDR1 and CDR2 sequences are SGDLS and YYNGEE. Trimming shortened V by 3 bases and J by 0 bases, and 12 bases separated the two germline ends. The CDR3 contains 16 residues. The chain's CDR3 is CASSGGAAPNTGELFF. For the CDR3, the DNA is TGTGCCAGCAGCGGGGGGGCAGCTCCGAACACCGGGGAGCTGTTTTTT.

This clonotype was recorded at least ten times. The V call is TRBV6-2 or TRBV6-3, the J call TRBJ2-1; D not certain. CDR1 MNHEY and CDR2 SVGEGT come from the germline V gene. The CDR3 is made up of 15 amino acids. V was pared by 4 bases and J by 3 bases, with 13 bases between. The CDR3 sequence: CASSSGSPGYNEQFF. DNA for the CDR3: TGTGCCAGCAGTTCTGGGTCCCCTGGCTACAATGAGCAGTTCTTC.

This clonotype appeared many times. V and J are TRBV20-1 and TRBJ2-3; tentative D call: TRBD2 (5 bases). The CDR3 totals 14 residues. Germline V lookup: CDR1 DFQATT, CDR2 SNEGSKA (reference sequence). V shed 1 base and J shed 4 bases, with 12 bases lying between them. The CDR3 DNA follows: TGCAGTGCTAGAGCCCCGGGAACCCCAGATACGCAGTATTTT. Translated, it gives CSARAPGTPDTQYF.

Many counts were recorded for this clonotype. As DNA, the CDR3 is TGTGCCAGCTCCTACAGCGGGGTTAACAATGAGCAGTTCTTC. Translated, it gives CASSYSGVNNEQFF. V is TRBV7-3 and J is TRBJ2-1; 7 nucleotides align to TRBD2. This CDR3 comprises 14 residues. Germline CDR1 SGHTA, CDR2 FQGTGA. V lost 8 bases and J lost 5; bases outside the gene matches: 9.

This clonotype was detected ten times or more. This chain connects TRBV20-1 to TRBJ2-2; 8 bases match TRBD1. V shed 5 bases, J shed 4 bases, and the junction held 12 bases outside the gene matches. CDR1 and CDR2 (germline): DFQATT, SNEGSKA (reference sequence). CDR3 length: 16 amino acids. The CDR3 is CSAQGLTGARTGELFF. The CDR3 nucleotides read TGCAGTGCTCAGGGATTGACAGGGGCTCGCACCGGGGAGCTGTTTTTT.

This clonotype was detected ten times or more. The junction does not match germline at one end; this may be a read error. V and J are TRBV20-1 and TRBJ1-2, with D perhaps matching TRBD1 (5 bases). Per the germline V gene, CDR1 is DFQATT and CDR2 is SNEGSKA (reference sequence). This CDR3 has 13 amino acids. The CDR3 protein is CSARARGWSGYTF. In DNA form, the CDR3 reads TGCAGTGCGAGAGCCCGGGGCTGGAGTGGCTACACCTTC.

This clonotype was seen repeatedly, ten times or more. This chain connects TRBV5-1 to TRBJ1-6; tentatively, D is TRBD1 (5 bases). The germline CDR1 and CDR2 sequences are SGHRS and YFSETQ. This CDR3 is 14 amino acids long. Between the trimmed V and J ends, which lost 0 bases and 10 bases, there was a span of 11 bases. CDR3 in DNA: TGCGCCAGCAGCTTGGGGTGGGGCGAATCACCCCTCCACTTT. Its protein is CASSLGWGESPLHF. The full variable domain, in which reference TRBV5-1 and TRBJ1-6 provide the parts outside the CDR3, is KAGVTQTPRYLIKTRGQQVTLSCSPISGHRSVSWYQQTPGQGLQFLFEYFSETQRNKGNFPGRFSGRQFSNSRSEMNVSTLELGDSALYLCASSLGWGESPLHFGNGTRLTVT.

This clonotype was observed at least ten times. The chain joins TRBV27 to TRBJ2-2; D ambiguous. CDR3 length: 14 residues. The germline V gene encodes CDR1 MNHEY and CDR2 SMNVEV (reference sequence). Trimming removed 3 bases at V and 5 bases at J, with 10 bases between. The CDR3 nucleotides are TGTGCCAGCAGTTTTATTTTGGGAACCGGGGAGCTGTTTTTT. This codes for CASSFILGTGELFF.

Ten or more counts support this clonotype. The chain has TRBV7-2 and TRBJ1-2, with D unresolved. Looked up from germline, CDR1 is SGHTA and CDR2 is FQGNSA. The germline V and J ends were trimmed by 8 bases and 5 bases, with 6 bases remaining between them. This CDR3 has 10 amino acids. The CDR3 DNA sequence: TGTGCCAGCGGAAGGTATGGCTACACCTTC. Its protein product is CASGRYGYTF.

This clonotype was seen a few times. The V gene is TRBV28, the J gene TRBJ2-7; 7 nucleotides match TRBD1. Germline V CDR1 and CDR2: MDHEN, SYDVKM. This CDR3 is built from 15 residues. The J segment lost 0 bases and the V segment lost 4 bases, leaving 6 bases of the junction unmatched. For the CDR3, the DNA is TGTGCCAGCAGTTCGGACAGGTCTTCCTCCTACGAGCAGTACGTC. It yields the protein CASSSDRSSSYEQYV.

This clonotype was recorded at least ten times. The rearrangement uses TRBV3-1 and TRBJ1-5; D is uncertain. Trimming cost V 3 bases and J 3 bases, with 9 bases left between them. This CDR3 contains 14 residues. Germline CDR1 LGHDT, CDR2 YNNKEL (reference sequence). The CDR3 loop reads CASSHSEINQPQHF. CDR3 DNA sequence: TGTGCCAGCAGCCATTCGGAGATCAATCAGCCCCAGCATTTT.

The CDR3 loop is CASSSGPSDDNEQFF. The CDR3 nucleotides are TGCGCCAGCAGCTCCGGCCCTAGCGATGACAATGAGCAGTTCTTC. This rearrangement joins TRBV5-1 to TRBJ2-1; a possible D gene is TRBD2 (6 bases). Trimming removed 3 bases at V and 5 bases at J, with 15 bases between. From germline, CDR1 is SGHRS and CDR2 YFSETQ. The CDR3 covers 15 residues.

This clonotype showed up many times. The chain joins TRBV6-1 to TRBJ1-5; D remains unclear. V was clipped by 8 bases and J by 4 bases, with 9 bases between them. The CDR3 is 12 residues long. Per germline, CDR1 MNHNS and CDR2 SASEGT. CDR3: CASGYWNQPQHF. In DNA form, the CDR3 reads TGTGCCAGCGGGTATTGGAATCAGCCCCAGCATTTT.

This clonotype was detected many times. This chain links TRBV7-2 with TRBJ2-3, with D uncertain. V was cut by 5 bases and J by 2 bases, with 5 bases left in between. Looked up from germline, CDR1 is SGHTA and CDR2 is FQGNSA. There are 12 residues in the CDR3. CDR3 sequence (DNA): TGTGCCAGCAGCACATTCACAGATACGCAGTATTTT. It codes for CASSTFTDTQYF.

This clonotype was recorded at least ten times. The chain uses TRBV6-6 and TRBJ1-1, with D tentatively TRBD1 (5 bases). Germline lookup yields CDR1 MNHNY and CDR2 SVGAGI (reference sequence). The V and J ends lost 0 bases and 1 base respectively, with 15 bases between them. The CDR3 consists of 17 residues. The CDR3 DNA is TGTGCCAGCAGTTACTCTGGGACCGGAGGGTGGAACACTGAAGCTTTCTTT. It specifies CASSYSGTGGWNTEAFF.

The table lists this clonotype with many counts. The chain uses TRBV9 and TRBJ1-1; D is possibly TRBD1 (6 bases). Germline V gives CDR1 SGDLS, CDR2 YYNGEE. This CDR3 spans 13 amino acids. With 3 bases removed from V and 3 bases from J, the gap between germline ends came to 9 bases. The CDR3 nucleotides read TGTGCCAGCAGCGAACAGGGCGACACTGAAGCTTTCTTT. It codes for CASSEQGDTEAFF.

There are many counts of this clonotype. The chain employs TRBV20-1 and TRBJ2-1; the D gene could be TRBD1 or TRBD2 (5 bases each). Trimming took 8 bases from V and 6 from J, leaving 14 bases between them. This CDR3 has 12 amino acids. Per the germline V gene, CDR1 is DFQATT and CDR2 is SNEGSKA (reference sequence). CDR3 sequence (DNA): TGCAGTCTCGAGGGACGGATCAATGAGCAGTTCTTC. Translating it yields CSLEGRINEQFF.

This clonotype was observed many times. V and J are TRBV12-3 or TRBV12-4 and TRBJ2-3; D remains unclear. The CDR3 extends over 13 amino acids. V lost 3 bases and J lost 4, with 8 bases in between. CDR3 in DNA: TGTGCCAGCAGTTTGGTAGCCGCAGATACGCAGTATTTT. Amino acids: CASSLVAADTQYF.

This clonotype was seen ten or more times. J is TRBJ1-1 and V is TRBV6-6; 7 nucleotides agree with TRBD1. The CDR3 totals 12 residues. V dropped 5 bases and J dropped 7; count of bases not matched to a gene: 4. The germline gives CDR1 MNHNY, CDR2 SVGAGI (reference sequence). The CDR3 DNA sequence: TGTGCCAGCAGTCAGGGGGGACATGAAGCTTTCTTT. Amino acid sequence: CASSQGGHEAFF.

The chain couples TRBV7-9 to TRBJ1-1; D unclear. Per the germline V gene, CDR1 is SEHNR and CDR2 is FQNEAQ (reference sequence). The CDR3 runs to 11 residues. Deletions cut 5 bases from V and 7 bases from J, with 8 bases between. The CDR3: CASSRTFEAFF. CDR3 nucleotides: TGTGCCAGCAGCCGTACCTTTGAAGCTTTCTTT.

This clonotype was detected ten times or more. The V gene is TRBV7-9, the J gene TRBJ1-2, with 8 bases identical to TRBD1. Germline CDR1 reads SEHNR; CDR2 reads FQNEAQ (reference sequence). The CDR3 runs 14 residues. With 4 bases clipped from V and 4 bases from J, the junction kept 5 bases outside the gene matches. CDR3 protein: CASSYGDRPYGYTF. The CDR3 nucleotides read TGTGCCAGCAGCTACGGGGACAGGCCCTATGGCTACACCTTC.

There are many counts of this clonotype. The chain employs TRBV7-2 and TRBJ2-5, with D possibly called TRBD1 or TRBD2 (5 bases each). Per germline, CDR1 SGHTA and CDR2 FQGNSA. This CDR3 is 12 amino acids long. Trimming removed 8 bases at V and 3 bases at J, with 10 bases between. CDR3 sequence reads: CASGRGEETQYF. CDR3 coding DNA: TGTGCCAGCGGAAGGGGAGAAGAGACCCAGTACTTC.

In its sample, this clonotype was seen many times. The genes are TRBV5-1 and TRBJ2-7; unclear D gene. This CDR3 is built from 12 residues. Trimming cost V 4 bases and J 7 bases, with 12 bases left between them. Germline loops: CDR1 SGHRS, CDR2 YFSETQ. In DNA form, the CDR3 reads TGCGCCAGCAGCCTGAAGGGTGAAGAGCAGTACTTC. This gives the protein CASSLKGEEQYF.